This entry lists 18 T cell receptor beta chains sequenced from one sample in a study of CD8+CD57+ T cells in acquired aplastic anemia. It was genomic DNA that served as the template for profiling TCR beta VDJ and CDR3. TCRdb itself ran the reads through MiXCR, one entry per CDR3 protein. The sample includes 400,000 to 450,000 distinct CDR3 sequences, 65% to 80% seen only once; the top ten take around 4%. Material: sorted CD4+, CD8+, or CD8+CD57+ T cells (not recorded which) from PBMCs. These receptors all come from a human donor in good health, serving as a control.

On this clonotype itself: Sequence at one end of the junction differs from germline and may be a read error. The gene calls are TRBV7-8 and TRBJ2-1, with 9 positions matching TRBD2. Germline values: CDR1 SGHVS, CDR2 FQNEAQ. CDR3 length equals 15 residues. CDR3 DNA sequence: TGTGCCAGCAGCCCAGTTGCGACTAGCGGAAATGCGCAGTTCTTC. The encoded protein is CASSPVATSGNAQFF.

This clonotype was detected many times. The V and J genes are TRBV16 and TRBJ1-2; D possibly corresponds to TRBD1 (5 bases). There are 14 residues in the CDR3. V was clipped by 2 bases and J by 4 bases, with 11 bases between them. Germline loops: CDR1 KGHSY, CDR2 FQNENV. In DNA form, the CDR3 reads TGTGCCAGCAGCCAAGGCAGGGAAGTCTATGGCTACACCTTC. The encoded protein is CASSQGREVYGYTF. The full variable domain, with the rest looked up from reference TRBV16 and TRBJ1-2, is GEEVAQTPKHLVRGEGQKAKLYCAPIKGHSYVFWYQQVLKNEFKFLISFQNENVFDETGMPKERFSAKCLPNSPCSLEIQATKLEDSAVYFCASSQGREVYGYTFGSGTRLTVV.

As regards this clonotype: Given a much more abundant clone one base away, this may be a read error. The CDR3 protein is CASGLYGVLYEQCF. The CDR3, as DNA: TGTGCTAGTGGTTTGTATGGCGTTCTCTACGAGCAGTGCTTC. This rearrangement joins TRBV12-5 to TRBJ2-7; D gene uncertain. Germline V gene sequence: CDR1 LGHNT, CDR2 FRNRAP. The CDR3 totals 14 residues.

The rearrangement uses TRBV19 and TRBJ1-2; possibly TRBD1 for D (6 bases). CDR1 is LNHDA, CDR2 SQIVND, per germline (reference sequence). The ends were cut back, 1 base at V and 6 bases at J, with 12 bases in the middle. This CDR3 region has 14 residues. The CDR3 sequence is CASSIGGGGHGYTF. CDR3 nucleotides: TGTGCCAGTAGTATAGGGGGCGGGGGGCATGGCTACACCTTC.

A single count supports this clonotype. The V gene is TRBV7-8, the J gene TRBJ2-1, with D tentatively TRBD1 (5 bases). Trimming left V 9 bases short and J 16 bases short, with 31 bases between. Per germline, CDR1 SGHVS and CDR2 FQNEAQ. There are 15 residues in the CDR3. For the CDR3, the DNA is TGTGCCAGTAGTATCGGGCAGGGTGGCTCCTATGGCTACTTCTTC. This translates into CASSIGQGGSYGYFF. Combining the CDR3 with reference TRBV7-8 and TRBJ2-1 gives the whole variable domain GAGVSQSPRYKVAKRGQDVALRCDPISGHVSLFWYQQALGQGPEFLTYFQNEAQLDKSGLPSDRFFAERPEGSVSTLKIQRTQQEDSAVYLCASSIGQGGSYGYFFGPGTRLTVL.

This clonotype was seen at least ten times. This sequence joins TRBV4-1 and TRBJ2-7; TRBD1 might be the D (6 bases). This CDR3 is built from 12 residues. The ends were cut back, 7 bases at V and 6 bases at J, with 13 bases in the middle. CDR1 and CDR2 from the germline V gene are MGHRA and YSYEKL. CDR3 residues: CASNPQTGEQYF. DNA of the CDR3: TGCGCCAGCAACCCCCAGACAGGCGAGCAGTACTTC.

The gene calls are TRBV30 and TRBJ1-6; 11 positions match TRBD1. The V segment lost 8 bases and the J segment 7 bases; nucleotides outside the gene matches: 4. The CDR3 sequence is 13 residues long. Germline assignment: CDR1 GTSNPN and CDR2 SVGIG (reference sequence). In DNA, the CDR3 is TGTGCCGGGGACAGGGGGTTGAATTCACCCCTCCACTTT. Amino acid sequence: CAGDRGLNSPLHF.

To note about this clonotype: A read error may produce the germline difference seen at one junction end. The chain joins TRBV7-2 to TRBJ2-2; 7 bases align to TRBD1. Germline CDR1 is SGHTA and CDR2 is FQGNSA. The CDR3 spans 15 residues. The CDR3, as DNA: TGCGCCAGCAGCTTCCCTGGGCAGGGGGACGGGGAGCTGTTTTTT. Protein sequence: CASSFPGQGDGELFF.

This clonotype was seen more than once but under ten times. The chain recombines TRBV6-2 or TRBV6-3 with TRBJ1-2, with 7 bases that match TRBD1. The CDR3 spans 13 residues. CDR1 and CDR2 (germline): MNHEY, SVGEGT. Trimming removed 5 bases from V and 7 bases from J; junction bases left unmatched: 7. Here the CDR3 DNA reads TGTGCCAGCAGTGCCACAGGGGTAGGTGGCTACACCTTC. Translating gives CASSATGVGGYTF.

The table lists this clonotype with many counts. J is TRBJ2-2 and V is TRBV7-9; D may correspond to TRBD1 or TRBD2 (7 bases each). With 5 bases removed from V and 3 bases from J, the gap between germline ends came to 16 bases. The germline gives CDR1 SEHNR, CDR2 FQNEAQ (reference sequence). The CDR3 sequence is 16 residues long. CDR3 region: CASSGLDRVYTGELFF. The CDR3 DNA reads TGTGCCAGCAGCGGACTAGACAGGGTTTACACCGGGGAGCTGTTTTTT.

This clonotype was recorded at least ten times. The rearrangement joins TRBV15 to TRBJ2-7; D remains ambiguous. The germline V gene has CDR1 LNHNV and CDR2 YYDKDF (reference sequence). The CDR3 totals 13 residues. Trimming took off 0 bases at V and 7 bases at J, with 10 bases between the two ends. The CDR3 spells CATSRDLPLEQYF. CDR3 coding DNA: TGTGCCACCAGCAGAGACCTCCCTCTAGAGCAGTACTTC.

There are a few counts of this clonotype. A read error may explain this, as a much larger clone is one base away. The chain links TRBV5-1 to TRBJ1-4; 8 bases agree with TRBD1. Per germline, CDR1 SGHRS and CDR2 YFSETQ. CDR3 length: 14 amino acids. In nucleotides, the CDR3 is TGCGCCAGCATGACAGGGGAGAGTAATGAAAGACTGTTTTTT. This gives the protein CASMTGESNERLFF.

The chain employs TRBV12-3 or TRBV12-4 and TRBJ2-3, with D possibly TRBD2 on 6 matching bases. CDR3 size: 13 residues. V was pared by 4 bases and J by 9 bases, with 14 bases between. CDR3 coding DNA: TGTGCCAGCAGTTCACCGTCGACTAGGACGCAGTATTTT. Protein: CASSSPSTRTQYF.

The chain links TRBV11-2 to TRBJ2-1, with a tentative D call TRBD2 (7 bases). From germline, CDR1 is SGHAT and CDR2 FQNNGV. The CDR3 runs 16 residues. Trimming left V 5 bases short and J 0 bases short, with 14 bases between. The DNA for the CDR3 is TGTGCCAGCAGCAACTTCGGGGGGCGCTCCTACAATGAGCAGTTCTTC. Amino acid sequence: CASSNFGGRSYNEQFF.

On this clonotype itself: An end of the junction differs from the germline gene, which may be a read error. In nucleotides, the CDR3 is TGTGCCAGCGCCCCGGGGCGACAGGACACTGAAGCTTTCTTT. It yields the protein CASAPGRQDTEAFF. The gene calls are TRBV5-1 and TRBJ1-1; maybe TRBD1 (6 bases). Germline assignment: CDR1 SGHRS and CDR2 YFSETQ. The CDR3 covers 14 residues.

Note on this clonotype: Germline is not matched at one junction end, which may reflect a read error. The V and J genes are TRBV19 and TRBJ2-3; maybe TRBD2 (7 bases). This CDR3 is 15 amino acids long. Per germline, CDR1 LNHDA and CDR2 SQIVND (reference sequence). This chain's CDR3 is CASSFSGRGKDTQYF. DNA of the CDR3: TGTGCCAGTAGTTTTTCGGGGAGGGGGAAAGATACACAGTATTTT. Full variable domain (rest looked up from reference TRBV19 and TRBJ2-3): DGGITQSPKYLFRKEGQNVTLSCEQNLNHDAMYWYRQDPGQGLRLIYYSQIVNDFQKGDIAEGYSVSREKKESFPLTVTSAQKNPTAFYLCASSFSGRGKDTQYFGPGTRLTVL.

V is TRBV2 and J is TRBJ2-5; 10 bases are shared with TRBD1. The CDR3 sequence is 14 residues long. Germline lookup yields CDR1 SNHLY and CDR2 FYNNEI. The V segment lost 6 bases and the J segment 8 bases; nucleotides outside the gene matches: 9. CDR3 in amino acids: CASRPGTGVVTQYF. The CDR3 DNA sequence: TGTGCCAGCAGGCCCGGGACAGGGGTAGTTACCCAGTACTTC.

The chain has TRBV19 and TRBJ1-2; TRBD1 matches at 11 bases. With 3 bases clipped from V and 6 bases from J, the junction kept 9 bases outside the gene matches. The CDR3 covers 16 residues. CDR1 is LNHDA, CDR2 SQIVND, per germline (reference sequence). The CDR3 DNA reads TGTGCCAGTAGTATCCTATCGGACAGGGGGCTGGATGGCTACACCTTC. Translating gives CASSILSDRGLDGYTF.